This is a list of T cell receptor beta chains from one sample in a study of identical twins. TCRdb fed the 5' RACE reads into MiXCR, producing one record per CDR3 protein. This sample has around 490,000 distinct CDR3 sequences; 20% to 25% occur once, and the top ten carry approximately 0.52%. These data are also associated with another study on yellow fever vaccine responses in identical twins.

Material: CD4+ T cells sorted from blood. The origin of the receptors is a woman under 30 in good health. CDR3s include the opening cysteine and the closing phenylalanine or tryptophan. D genes are given only for firm matches. Size values are once, few and many counts, or a class for expanded clones, and some rows have none.

clone_size: .
d_call: .
j_call: TRBJ2-1
v_call: TRBV11-2
cdr3_aa: CASSPGRGIADEQFF
cdr3_nt: TGTGCCAGCAGCCCGGGACGGGGGATTGCCGATGAGCAGTTCTTC

clone_size: .
d_call: TRBD2
j_call: TRBJ2-2
v_call: TRBV4-2
cdr3_aa: CASSTLAGGGTGELFF
cdr3_nt: TGTGCCAGCAGCACTCTAGCGGGAGGGGGGACCGGGGAGCTGTTTTTT

clone_size: .
d_call: .
j_call: TRBJ2-5
v_call: TRBV7-9
cdr3_aa: CASSQDTLQTQYF
cdr3_nt: TGTGCCAGCAGTCAGGACACTCTTCAGACCCAGTACTTC

clone_size: many
d_call: .
j_call: TRBJ2-5
v_call: TRBV20-1
cdr3_aa: CSAAQREETQYF
cdr3_nt: TGCAGTGCTGCTCAGCGGGAAGAGACCCAGTACTTC

clone_size: few
d_call: TRBD1
j_call: TRBJ2-1
v_call: TRBV20-1
cdr3_aa: CSAKGQVQYNEQFF
cdr3_nt: TGCAGTGCTAAAGGACAGGTCCAGTATAATGAGCAGTTCTTC

clone_size: .
d_call: .
j_call: TRBJ2-1
v_call: TRBV5-1
cdr3_aa: CASSFWDSNNEQFF
cdr3_nt: TGCGCCAGCAGCTTCTGGGACTCCAACAATGAGCAGTTCTTC

clone_size: many
d_call: .
j_call: TRBJ2-2
v_call: TRBV7-2
cdr3_aa: CASSRSLPPHTGELFF
cdr3_nt: TGTGCCAGCAGCCGTTCATTACCCCCGCACACCGGGGAGCTGTTTTTT

clone_size: .
d_call: .
j_call: TRBJ1-1
v_call: TRBV7-2
cdr3_aa: CASSLQGGHLNTEAFF
cdr3_nt: TGTGCCAGCAGCTTACAAGGGGGACACCTGAACACTGAAGCTTTCTTT

clone_size: .
d_call: .
j_call: TRBJ2-5
v_call: TRBV12-3/TRBV12-4
cdr3_aa: CASSRRQLGETQYF
cdr3_nt: TGTGCCAGCAGTAGAAGACAGCTGGGAGAGACCCAGTACTTC

clone_size: few
d_call: .
j_call: TRBJ2-5
v_call: TRBV10-3
cdr3_aa: CAISEPGQYQETQYF
cdr3_nt: TGTGCCATCAGTGAGCCAGGACAGTACCAAGAGACCCAGTACTTC

clone_size: few
d_call: TRBD1
j_call: TRBJ2-3
v_call: TRBV6-1
cdr3_aa: CASSPGTGGPDTQYF
cdr3_nt: TGTGCCAGCAGCCCCGGGACAGGGGGCCCAGATACGCAGTATTTT

clone_size: few
d_call: .
j_call: TRBJ1-1
v_call: TRBV29-1
cdr3_aa: CSVRDIAEAFF
cdr3_nt: TGCAGCGTACGGGACATCGCTGAAGCTTTCTTT

clone_size: .
d_call: TRBD2
j_call: TRBJ2-2
v_call: TRBV28
cdr3_aa: CASSPPGAGTGELFF
cdr3_nt: TGTGCCAGCAGTCCCCCCGGAGCGGGGACCGGGGAGCTGTTTTTT

clone_size: .
d_call: .
j_call: TRBJ2-1
v_call: TRBV7-3
cdr3_aa: CASSPRVANYNEQFF
cdr3_nt: TGTGCCAGCAGCCCCAGAGTAGCGAACTACAATGAGCAGTTCTTC

clone_size: .
d_call: TRBD1
j_call: TRBJ2-5
v_call: TRBV5-1
cdr3_aa: CASSNEGAETQYF
cdr3_nt: TGCGCCAGCAGCAATGAGGGGGCAGAGACCCAGTACTTC

clone_size: few
d_call: .
j_call: TRBJ2-1
v_call: TRBV29-1
cdr3_aa: CSVEFGGRGGNNEQFF
cdr3_nt: TGCAGCGTTGAGTTTGGAGGTAGGGGGGGAAACAATGAGCAGTTCTTC

clone_size: .
d_call: .
j_call: TRBJ1-5
v_call: TRBV7-9
cdr3_aa: CASSPDGQPGQPQHF
cdr3_nt: TGTGCCAGCAGCCCCGATGGACAACCGGGCCAGCCCCAGCATTTT

clone_size: .
d_call: .
j_call: TRBJ1-2
v_call: TRBV18
cdr3_aa: CASSPPVGTEHFYGYTF
cdr3_nt: TGTGCCAGCTCACCACCCGTCGGGACCGAGCATTTCTATGGCTACACCTTC

clone_size: .
d_call: .
j_call: TRBJ2-1
v_call: TRBV12-5
cdr3_aa: CASGLTPDGMSSYNEQFF
cdr3_nt: TGTGCTAGTGGTTTGACCCCTGACGGGATGAGCTCCTACAATGAGCAGTTCTTC

clone_size: .
d_call: TRBD1
j_call: TRBJ2-3
v_call: TRBV5-1
cdr3_aa: CASSFGTVGTDTQYF
cdr3_nt: TGCGCCAGCAGCTTCGGGACAGTAGGCACAGATACGCAGTATTTT

clone_size: .
d_call: TRBD1
j_call: TRBJ2-7
v_call: TRBV6-5
cdr3_aa: CASSYFPGGVHEQYF
cdr3_nt: TGTGCCAGCAGTTACTTTCCAGGGGGCGTCCACGAGCAGTACTTC

clone_size: .
d_call: .
j_call: TRBJ2-1
v_call: TRBV10-3
cdr3_aa: CAISEGGGPGLAYNEQFF
cdr3_nt: TGTGCCATCAGTGAGGGCGGAGGACCGGGATTGGCCTACAATGAGCAGTTCTTC

clone_size: .
d_call: .
j_call: TRBJ1-5
v_call: TRBV7-2
cdr3_aa: CASSLQGGLNQPQHF
cdr3_nt: TGTGCCAGCAGCCTGCAGGGAGGACTCAATCAGCCCCAGCATTTT

clone_size: .
d_call: .
j_call: TRBJ2-2
v_call: TRBV5-1
cdr3_aa: CASSFVASINTGELFF
cdr3_nt: TGCGCCAGCAGCTTTGTGGCTAGCATTAACACCGGGGAGCTGTTTTTT

clone_size: .
d_call: .
j_call: TRBJ1-1
v_call: TRBV5-1
cdr3_aa: CASSLGIGTVNTEAFF
cdr3_nt: TGCGCCAGCAGCTTGGGCATAGGAACAGTGAACACTGAAGCTTTCTTT

clone_size: .
d_call: TRBD1
j_call: TRBJ2-1
v_call: TRBV4-2
cdr3_aa: CASSQGNLQGVGNEQFF
cdr3_nt: TGTGCCAGCAGCCAGGGGAACCTGCAGGGGGTGGGCAATGAGCAGTTCTTC